These 3 T cell receptor beta chains share one sample of origin, sequenced in a study of T-cell reconstitution after alpha-beta-depleted transplantation in children. Unique molecular identifiers were built into the TCRbeta library. TCRdb analysed the PCR reads with MiXCR anew, one entry per CDR3 protein. The table has approximately 400,000 distinct CDR3 sequences, approximately 10% seen once. Sequenced here: PBMCs from the stem cell graft donor, sampled from the stem cell graft. The source of these receptors is a human donor who donated a stem cell graft to a child with acute myeloid leukemia.

A few counts support this clonotype. DNA of the CDR3: TGCAGTGCTAGTTTTTCGGGGGTAGCCAAAAACATTCAGTACTTC. Protein: CSASFSGVAKNIQYF. The chain combines TRBV20-1 with TRBJ2-4; D perhaps matches TRBD2 (6 bases). Germline V gene sequence: CDR1 DFQATT, CDR2 SNEGSKA (reference sequence). The CDR3 loop spans 15 amino acids. Trimming cost V 3 bases and J 0 bases, with 12 bases left between them.

This clonotype was recorded at least ten times. This chain joins TRBV5-1 and TRBJ2-7, with 7 nucleotides matching TRBD2. V was pared by 0 bases and J by 6 bases, with 3 bases of the junction left unmatched. Germline V gives CDR1 SGHRS, CDR2 YFSETQ. The CDR3 has 13 amino acids. CDR3 sequence reads: CASSLVGGREQYF. For the CDR3, the DNA is TGCGCCAGCAGCTTGGTGGGAGGGCGCGAGCAGTACTTC.

The V gene is TRBV29-1, the J gene TRBJ1-2, with D tentatively TRBD1 (5 bases). V lost 2 bases, J lost 2 bases, and 9 bases lay in between. From germline, CDR1 is SQVTM and CDR2 ANQGSEA. CDR3 length: 13 amino acids. The DNA for the CDR3 is TGCAGCGTTGAACAGGGACCGAACTATGGCTACACCTTC. It codes for CSVEQGPNYGYTF. Full variable domain (missing parts from reference TRBV29-1 and TRBJ1-2): SAVISQKPSRDICQRGTSLTIQCQVDSQVTMMFWYRQQPGQSLTLIATANQGSEATYESGFVIDKFPISRPNLTFSTLTVSNMSPEDSSIYLCSVEQGPNYGYTFGSGTRLTVV.